The next 18 T cell receptor beta chains were all read from a single sample in a study of blood T cell repertoires in COVID-19. Here immunoSEQ multiplex PCR was the method, and the copy in TCRdb shows in-frame clones only, minus some. The sample has more than 55,000 clones, 75% to 90% seen once; the top ten hold under 9.5%. Sequencing was done on a sample of peripheral blood. These receptors all stem from a human donor with active COVID-19. The donor label of this sample is uncertain.

The CDR3 reads CASQQGLSGETQYF. CDR3 bases: TGCGCCAGCCAACAGGGCCTCAGCGGAGAGACCCAGTACTTC. The J gene is TRBJ2-5, the V gene TRBV5-1; D might be TRBD1 (6 bases). Trimming removed 7 bases from V and 4 bases from J, with 17 bases in between. The CDR3 is made up of 14 amino acids. Germline CDR1 reads SGHRS; CDR2 reads YFSETQ.

The chain couples TRBV7-2 to TRBJ1-3; D uncertain. CDR3 length: 16 amino acids. Germline CDR1 SGHTA, CDR2 FQGNSA. V gave up 1 base and J gave up 0 bases, with 10 bases separating them. DNA for the CDR3: TGTGCCAGCAGCTTAGACGGGTCAAACTCTGGAAACACCATATATTTT. This codes for CASSLDGSNSGNTIYF.

This chain connects TRBV6-4 to TRBJ2-3; the match to TRBD2 covers 11 bases. This CDR3 is built from 15 residues. In germline, CDR1 is MRHNA, CDR2 SNTAGT. The ends lost 5 bases at V and 6 bases at J; junction bases unmatched: 7. The CDR3 sequence: CASSPRLAGQDTQYF. Here the CDR3 DNA reads TGTGCCAGCAGTCCACGACTAGCGGGACAGGATACGCAGTATTTT.

The chain combines TRBV27 with TRBJ2-7; 8 positions agree with TRBD2. The CDR3 contains 16 residues. Germline-derived CDR1 and CDR2 are MNHEY and SMNVEV (reference sequence). J lost 0 bases, V lost 2 bases, and 6 bases had no gene match. The CDR3 protein is CASSLVRGGGSYEQYF. CDR3 DNA: TGTGCCAGCAGTTTAGTTCGGGGGGGTGGCTCCTACGAGCAGTACTTC.

This chain links TRBV7-3 with TRBJ2-3; 8 nucleotides agree with TRBD1. Germline V gene data show CDR1 as SGHTA and CDR2 as FQGTGA. Trimming at V came to 4 bases and at J to 10 bases, leaving 4 bases not matched to a gene. The CDR3 sequence is 12 residues long. This CDR3 reads CASSSDRGAQYF. The CDR3 DNA sequence: TGTGCCAGCAGCTCCGACAGGGGTGCGCAGTATTTT.

The rearrangement uses TRBV11-3 and TRBJ2-3; TRBD2 matches 8 bases. The ends lost 3 bases at V and 2 bases at J; junction bases unmatched: 7. The CDR3 totals 16 residues. Germline loops: CDR1 SGHNT, CDR2 YENEEA. The DNA for the CDR3 is TGTGCCAGCAGCTTCGGGGCTAGCGGGTACACAGATACGCAGTATTTT. Amino acids: CASSFGASGYTDTQYF.

The chain recombines TRBV4-2 with TRBJ2-7; D perhaps matches TRBD2 (6 bases). The CDR3 has 17 amino acids. Germline CDR1 and CDR2: LGHNA and YNFKEQ. The germline V and J ends were trimmed by 0 bases and 2 bases, with 17 bases remaining between them. The CDR3 nucleotides read TGTGCCAGCAGCCAAGATAGGGGTGCGGGACGTCCCTACGAGCAGTACTTC. It encodes CASSQDRGAGRPYEQYF.

DNA for the CDR3: TGCGCCAGCGGGGCAGGGAAAGAGACCCAGTACTTC. Amino acid sequence: CASGAGKETQYF. V usage is TRBV10-2 and J usage is TRBJ2-5; TRBD1 is a possible D gene (5 bases). The ends were cut back, 8 bases at V and 3 bases at J, with 10 bases in the middle. The CDR3 totals 12 residues. CDR1 and CDR2 from the germline V gene are WSHSY and SAAADI.

This chain connects TRBV7-8 to TRBJ2-7; 10 nucleotides line up with TRBD2. From germline, CDR1 is SGHVS and CDR2 FQNEAQ. CDR3 length equals 16 residues. The V and J ends lost 5 bases and 1 base, in that order; junction bases with no gene match: 8. CDR3 residues: CASSPRLAGLSYEQYF. The CDR3 nucleotides are TGTGCCAGCAGCCCCCGACTAGCGGGCCTATCCTACGAGCAGTACTTC.

The chain carries TRBV3-1 (or the pseudogene TRBV3-2) and TRBJ1-5, with TRBD1 matching over 12 bases. This CDR3 region has 17 residues. V dropped 3 bases and J dropped 0; count of bases not matched to a gene: 3. CDR1 and CDR2 from the germline V gene are LGHDT and YNNKEL (reference sequence). Here the CDR3 DNA reads TGTGCCAGCAGCCAGGGACAGGGGGCCCTTAGCAATCAGCCCCAGCATTTT. Amino acid sequence: CASSQGQGALSNQPQHF.

The chain recombines TRBV4-1 with TRBJ2-1; the match to TRBD2 covers 7 bases. J lost 8 bases, V lost 1 base, and 8 bases had no gene match. This CDR3 comprises 15 residues. Germline assignment: CDR1 MGHRA and CDR2 YSYEKL. The CDR3 DNA sequence: TGCGCCAGCAGCCAAGTCAGCGGGGCCTGGGATGAGCAGTTCTTC. It translates to CASSQVSGAWDEQFF.

The chain recombines TRBV28 with TRBJ1-1; TRBD1 aligns across 7 bases. Germline loops: CDR1 MDHEN, CDR2 SYDVKM. V lost 5 bases to trimming and J lost 8 bases; unmatched junction nucleotides: 11. This CDR3 spans 14 amino acids. The CDR3 loop is CASSETGRILEAFF. The CDR3 coding sequence is TGTGCCAGCAGTGAGACAGGGAGGATTTTGGAAGCTTTCTTT.

The chain has TRBV5-8 and TRBJ2-7; 10 positions agree with TRBD1. Looked up from germline, CDR1 is SGHTS and CDR2 is YDEGEE. This CDR3 is 14 amino acids long. V shed 0 bases, J shed 4 bases, and the junction held 1 base outside the gene matches. For the CDR3, the DNA is TGTGCCAGCAGCTTGGGACAGGGGGCTTACGAGCAGTACTTC. Its translation is CASSLGQGAYEQYF.

This clone was seen once. The chain combines TRBV28 with TRBJ2-3; TRBD2 is a possible D gene (6 bases). Germline assignment: CDR1 MDHEN and CDR2 SYDVKM. Trimming removed 7 bases from V and 0 bases from J, with 20 bases in between. This CDR3 spans 17 amino acids. The CDR3 region is CASTLRPWGVSTDTQYF. DNA for the CDR3: TGTGCCAGCACCCTCCGCCCTTGGGGGGTAAGCACAGATACGCAGTATTTT.

The chain has TRBV7-8 and TRBJ1-4; D unresolved. Germline V gene sequence: CDR1 SGHVS, CDR2 FQNEAQ. Trimming pared 5 bases from V and 0 bases from J, leaving 7 bases between. The CDR3 runs to 14 residues. The CDR3 DNA reads as TGTGCCAGCAGCCGGGAGACAACTAATGAAAAACTGTTTTTT. This sequence encodes CASSRETTNEKLFF.

The V call is TRBV19, the J call TRBJ2-1; a possible D gene is TRBD2 (6 bases). The CDR3 extends over 16 amino acids. The germline gives CDR1 LNHDA, CDR2 SQIVND (reference sequence). V lost 5 bases, J lost 0 bases, and 14 bases lay in between. This CDR3 is CASSSGDSRSYNEQFF. The CDR3 DNA sequence: TGTGCCAGTAGTTCCGGGGACTCCCGCTCCTACAATGAGCAGTTCTTC.

This clone was picked up a small number of times. V and J are TRBV4-3 and TRBJ1-2; D is unclear. CDR3 length equals 14 residues. Trimming shortened V by 5 bases and J by 8 bases, and 18 bases separated the two germline ends. Germline V gives CDR1 LGHNA, CDR2 YSLEER. The CDR3 is CASSSSPRIGGYTF. The CDR3 nucleotides read TGCGCCAGCAGCTCGAGCCCCAGAATCGGGGGCTACACCTTC.

The rearrangement uses TRBV18 and TRBJ2-2, with a tentative D call TRBD2 (5 bases). Trimming stripped 0 bases from V and 5 bases from J, with 13 bases between. CDR3 length equals 16 residues. Germline V gene lookup returns CDR1 KGHSH and CDR2 LQKENI. The CDR3 bases are TGTGCCAGCTCACCACCGGGAGTCAGGCTAACCGGGGAGCTGTTTTTT. Residues: CASSPPGVRLTGELFF.